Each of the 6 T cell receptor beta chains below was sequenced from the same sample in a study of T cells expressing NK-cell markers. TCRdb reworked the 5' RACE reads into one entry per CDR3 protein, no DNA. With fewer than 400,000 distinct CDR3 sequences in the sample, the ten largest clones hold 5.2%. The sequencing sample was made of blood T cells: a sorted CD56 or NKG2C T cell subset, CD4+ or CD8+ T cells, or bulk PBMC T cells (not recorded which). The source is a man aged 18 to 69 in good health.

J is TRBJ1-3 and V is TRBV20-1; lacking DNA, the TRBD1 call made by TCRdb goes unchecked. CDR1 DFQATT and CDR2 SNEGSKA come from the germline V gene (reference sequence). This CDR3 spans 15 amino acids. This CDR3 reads CSAREGASSGNTIYF.

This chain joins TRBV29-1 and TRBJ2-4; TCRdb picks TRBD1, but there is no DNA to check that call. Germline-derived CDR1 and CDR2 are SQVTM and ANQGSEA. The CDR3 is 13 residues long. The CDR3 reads CSAHGQEKNIQYF.

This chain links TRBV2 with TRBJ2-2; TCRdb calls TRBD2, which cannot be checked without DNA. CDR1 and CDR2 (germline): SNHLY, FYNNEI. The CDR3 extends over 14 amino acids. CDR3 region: CASKVETSAGELFF.

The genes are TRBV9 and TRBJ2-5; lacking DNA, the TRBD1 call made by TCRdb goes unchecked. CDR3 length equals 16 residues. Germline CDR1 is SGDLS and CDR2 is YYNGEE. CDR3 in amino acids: CASSPRTGEGQETQYF.

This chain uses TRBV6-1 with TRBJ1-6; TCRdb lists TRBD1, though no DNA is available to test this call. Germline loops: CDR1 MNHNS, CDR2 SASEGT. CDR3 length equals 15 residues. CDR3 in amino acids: CASKKQGRENSPLHF.

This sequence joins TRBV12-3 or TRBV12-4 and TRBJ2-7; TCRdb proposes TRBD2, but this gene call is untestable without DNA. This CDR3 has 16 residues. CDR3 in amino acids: CASSLAGTSSTYEQYF.